The present entry profiles one T cell receptor (beta chain) with its context. The sample is drawn from a study of blood T cell repertoires in COVID-19. Per the original data handling: Scientists estimated how many nucleated cells there were by amplifying reference gene primers. The method was immunoSEQ multiplex PCR; TCRdb's version includes in-frame clones alone and lacks a portion of them. For V, J and clone size, that table is used; D and trimming come from the DNA. This table has 150,000 to 160,000 clones, about 80% appearing once. This receptor was taken from a woman aged 60-70 years with acute or convalescent COVID-19. The sequenced material came from peripheral blood.

CDR3 coding DNA: TGTGCCAGCAGTTTTCGGGGGGCGCCTAACTATGGCTACACCTTC. This sequence encodes CASSFRGAPNYGYTF. This chain connects TRBV28 to TRBJ1-2; a possible D gene is TRBD1 (6 bases). The germline CDR1 and CDR2 sequences are MDHEN and SYDVKM. The CDR3 extends over 15 amino acids. Trimming left V 3 bases short and J 0 bases short, with 11 bases between.